These 27 T cell receptor beta chains originate from one sample sequenced in a study of tissue T cells after allogeneic stem cell transplantation. Enrolled prospectively were adult allogeneic hematopoietic cell transplant recipients whose graft-versus-host disease was steroid-refractory. Method: immunoSEQ multiplex PCR; TCRdb's copy keeps in-frame clones and lacks some. The table includes roughly 2,900 clones, about 70% detected once. The sample in question was colon tissue, obtained at autopsy. These receptors originate from a male patient at least 60 years old with steroid-refractory graft-versus-host disease after an allogeneic stem cell transplant. The T cells may partly be graft donor cells.

This chain links TRBV30 with TRBJ1-4, with D perhaps TRBD1 (5 bases). Germline loops: CDR1 GTSNPN, CDR2 SVGIG (reference sequence). This CDR3 contains 18 residues. Deletions cut 5 bases from V and 0 bases from J, with 22 bases between. CDR3 sequence reads: CAWGRGRFGLATNEKLFF. In nucleotides, the CDR3 is TGTGCCTGGGGTAGGGGCCGGTTTGGCCTTGCAACTAATGAAAAACTGTTTTTT.

This rearrangement joins TRBV28 to TRBJ2-7; tentatively, D is TRBD1 (5 bases). V was trimmed by 3 bases and J by 5 bases, leaving 23 bases between them. This CDR3 is 17 amino acids long. Germline CDR1 MDHEN, CDR2 SYDVKM. DNA of the CDR3: TGTGCCAGCAGTTTGACTCCCCTACGGCAGGGATTCAACGAGCAGTACTTC. Protein product: CASSLTPLRQGFNEQYF.

This clone has only one observation. J is TRBJ2-1 and V is TRBV5-8, with 8 nucleotides matching TRBD1. The CDR3 totals 17 residues. With 6 bases clipped from V and 3 bases from J, the junction kept 14 bases outside the gene matches. CDR1 and CDR2 (germline): SGHTS, YDEGEE. CDR3 protein: CASTMGQGAFYYNEQFF. The DNA of the CDR3 is TGTGCCAGCACCATGGGGCAGGGGGCTTTTTACTACAATGAGCAGTTCTTC.

V gene TRBV4-1 combines with J gene TRBJ1-5; no definite D call. This CDR3 region has 13 residues. From germline, CDR1 is MGHRA and CDR2 YSYEKL. Trimming took 6 bases from V and 8 from J, leaving 14 bases between them. As DNA, the CDR3 is TGCGCCAGCAGTCCAAGTCACTTAGAGCCCCAGCATTTT. Protein product: CASSPSHLEPQHF.

This clone was picked up a small number of times. The V and J genes are TRBV6-5 and TRBJ1-4, with a possible D match to TRBD1 (5 bases). The CDR3 has 14 residues. Trimming stripped 6 bases from V and 8 bases from J, with 16 bases between. Germline CDR1 and CDR2: MNHEY and SVGAGI. CDR3 residues: CASRFRTGGEKLFF. The CDR3 DNA is TGTGCCAGCAGATTCCGAACGGGGGGGGAAAAACTGTTTTTT.

The CDR3 protein is CAIKNTGELFF. DNA for the CDR3: TGTGCCATCAAGAACACCGGGGAGCTGTTTTTT. The V and J genes are TRBV10-3 and TRBJ2-2; D unclear. Trimming left V 7 bases short and J 1 base short, with 1 base between. Germline V CDR1 and CDR2: ENHRY, SYGVKD. The CDR3 extends over 11 amino acids.

This chain connects TRBV9 to TRBJ1-6; D is ambiguous. V was cut by 3 bases and J by 8 bases, with 12 bases left in between. Germline CDR1 and CDR2: SGDLS and YYNGEE. The CDR3 length is 14 residues. CDR3 in amino acids: CASSGTGRYSPLHF. Here the CDR3 DNA reads TGTGCCAGCAGCGGGACGGGGAGGTATTCACCCCTCCACTTT.

In its sample, this clone ranks as large. The gene calls are TRBV11-2 and TRBJ1-2; D call uncertain. Germline values: CDR1 SGHAT, CDR2 FQNNGV. The CDR3 has 13 residues. V was trimmed by 4 bases and J by 4 bases, leaving 10 bases between them. In nucleotides, the CDR3 is TGTGCCAGCAGCTCGGTTTCTACCTATGGCTACACCTTC. Protein: CASSSVSTYGYTF.

The V and J genes are TRBV5-1 and TRBJ2-2; TRBD1 agrees at 7 bases. Germline assignment: CDR1 SGHRS and CDR2 YFSETQ. V dropped 6 bases and J dropped 2; count of bases not matched to a gene: 7. CDR3 length: 15 residues. CDR3: CASKGASDNTGELFF. DNA for the CDR3: TGCGCCAGCAAGGGGGCGTCGGACAACACCGGGGAGCTGTTTTTT. Supplemented by reference TRBV5-1 and TRBJ2-2, the full variable domain reads KAGVTQTPRYLIKTRGQQVTLSCSPISGHRSVSWYQQTPGQGLQFLFEYFSETQRNKGNFPGRFSGRQFSNSRSEMNVSTLELGDSALYLCASKGASDNTGELFFGEGSRLTVL.

The chain recombines TRBV6-1 with TRBJ1-1; TRBD1 aligns across 9 bases. This CDR3 has 13 residues. V trimming: 5 bases; J trimming: 13 bases; junction bases outside the gene matches: 11. The germline V gene encodes CDR1 MNHNS and CDR2 SASEGT. The CDR3: CASSSPGTGQFFF. The CDR3 coding sequence is TGTGCCAGCAGTTCACCCGGGACAGGGCAATTTTTCTTT.

This chain joins TRBV7-2 and TRBJ1-1, with 9 bases lining up with TRBD1. V gave up 2 bases and J gave up 1 base; unmatched junction bases: 8. CDR3 length equals 17 residues. In germline, CDR1 is SGHTA, CDR2 FQGNSA. CDR3 DNA: TGTGCCAGCAGCTTAAGAACGGGGACAGGGCGGAACACTGAAGCTTTCTTT. It encodes CASSLRTGTGRNTEAFF.

The chain carries TRBV5-4 and TRBJ2-1; 9 positions match TRBD2. The CDR3 has 16 residues. CDR1 and CDR2 (germline): SGHNT, YYREEE (reference sequence). J lost 0 bases, V lost 4 bases, and 5 bases had no gene match. In DNA, the CDR3 is TGTGCCAGCAGCCCCAAAGCGGGAGGCTCCTACAATGAGCAGTTCTTC. The encoded protein is CASSPKAGGSYNEQFF.

The chain is built from TRBV2 and TRBJ1-5; D uncertain. This CDR3 has 13 amino acids. Trimming removed 6 bases at V and 2 bases at J, with 8 bases between. Germline V CDR1 and CDR2: SNHLY, FYNNEI. The CDR3 is CASSHPGNQPQHF. CDR3 coding DNA: TGTGCCAGCAGCCACCCTGGCAATCAGCCCCAGCATTTT. The whole variable domain, remainder taken from reference TRBV2 and TRBJ1-5, is EPEVTQTPSHQVTQMGQEVILRCVPISNHLYFYWYRQILGQKVEFLVSFYNNEISEKSEIFDDQFSVERPDGSNFTLKIRSTKLEDSAMYFCASSHPGNQPQHFGDGTRLSIL.

This chain connects TRBV28 to TRBJ1-1; TRBD1 matches at 7 bases. The CDR3 has 15 amino acids. Trimming took 5 bases from V and 0 from J; bases not matched to a gene: 6. Germline V gene data show CDR1 as MDHEN and CDR2 as SYDVKM. CDR3 in DNA: TGTGCCAGCAGTCACAGACAGGGTGTGAACACTGAAGCTTTCTTT. It yields the protein CASSHRQGVNTEAFF. Filled out from reference TRBV28 and TRBJ1-1, the complete variable domain reads DVKVTQSSRYLVKRTGEKVFLECVQDMDHENMFWYRQDPGLGLRLIYFSYDVKMKEKGDIPEGYSVSREKKERFSLILESASTNQTSMYLCASSHRQGVNTEAFFGQGTRLTVV.

This chain joins TRBV5-4 and TRBJ2-5; D remains unclear. This CDR3 comprises 12 residues. Deletions cut 2 bases from V and 1 base from J, with 3 bases between. Germline CDR1 SGHNT, CDR2 YYREEE (reference sequence). The CDR3, as DNA: TGTGCCAGCAGCTTTCTCCAAGAGACCCAGTACTTC. Translating it yields CASSFLQETQYF.

The chain links TRBV6-2 or TRBV6-3 to TRBJ1-5; possibly TRBD1 for D (6 bases). With 2 bases removed from V and 6 bases from J, the gap between germline ends came to 11 bases. The germline gives CDR1 MNHEY, CDR2 SVGEGT. This CDR3 comprises 14 residues. CDR3 region: CASSYGQLAQPQHF. As DNA, the CDR3 is TGTGCCAGCAGTTACGGACAGCTCGCTCAGCCCCAGCATTTT.

This chain connects TRBV6-5 to TRBJ1-1, with D tentatively TRBD1 (6 bases). The germline CDR1 and CDR2 sequences are MNHEY and SVGAGI. The CDR3 sequence is 13 residues long. The V end lost 6 bases, the J end lost 4 bases, and 12 bases lay between the germline ends. The CDR3 DNA sequence: TGTGCCAGCAGGCCGGGGGGCCCCACTGAAGCTTTCTTT. This sequence encodes CASRPGGPTEAFF.

This clone was picked up a small number of times. The gene calls are TRBV5-1 and TRBJ1-1, with no clear D. Trimming pared 1 base from V and 1 base from J, leaving 8 bases between. Germline CDR1 reads SGHRS; CDR2 reads YFSETQ. CDR3 size: 14 residues. The CDR3: CASSLMPPNTEAFF. DNA of the CDR3: TGCGCCAGCAGCTTGATGCCCCCGAACACTGAAGCTTTCTTT.

V gene TRBV2 combines with J gene TRBJ2-3, with D tentatively TRBD1 or TRBD2 (5 bases each). V was shortened by 4 bases and J by 0 bases, with 11 bases between the two germline ends. The CDR3 runs 15 residues. CDR1 and CDR2 from the germline V gene are SNHLY and FYNNEI. The CDR3: CASSGGWGSTDTQYF. CDR3 coding DNA: TGTGCCAGCAGTGGGGGGTGGGGCAGCACAGATACGCAGTATTTT.

The chain links TRBV7-2 to TRBJ2-7; D might be TRBD2 (5 bases). V was trimmed by 1 base and J by 3 bases, leaving 13 bases between them. The CDR3 runs to 15 residues. Germline CDR1 SGHTA, CDR2 FQGNSA. CDR3 in amino acids: CASSLEWRSDYEQYF. The CDR3 coding sequence is TGTGCCAGCAGCTTAGAATGGAGGTCGGACTACGAGCAGTACTTC. The variable domain in full, completed from reference TRBV7-2 and TRBJ2-7, reads GAGVSQSPSNKVTEKGKDVELRCDPISGHTALYWYRQSLGQGLEFLIYFQGNSAPDKSGLPSDRFSAERTGGSVSTLTIQRTQQEDSAVYLCASSLEWRSDYEQYFGPGTRLTVT.

The chain couples TRBV14 to TRBJ2-5; possibly TRBD2 for D (6 bases). This CDR3 has 17 residues. CDR1 is SGHDN and CDR2 is FVKESK in the germline V gene. The germline V and J ends were trimmed by 2 bases and 5 bases, with 21 bases remaining between them. The CDR3 nucleotides read TGTGCCAGCAGCCAAACCCGGGGGTTACCTTCTAGGGAGACCCAGTACTTC. It specifies CASSQTRGLPSRETQYF.

The V call is TRBV7-2, the J call TRBJ1-6, with D perhaps TRBD1 (6 bases). In germline, CDR1 is SGHTA, CDR2 FQGNSA. There are 15 residues in the CDR3. V gave up 5 bases and J gave up 8 bases, with 16 bases separating them. CDR3 sequence (DNA): TGTGCCAGCAGCGCCTCTCGCGGGGGGCATTCACCCCTCCACTTT. Translating gives CASSASRGGHSPLHF.

This clone was detected once. This sequence joins TRBV9 and TRBJ1-3; tentative D call: TRBD1 (6 bases). The ends were cut back, 3 bases at V and 4 bases at J, with 17 bases in the middle. CDR1 and CDR2 from the germline V gene are SGDLS and YYNGEE. The CDR3 has 16 residues. CDR3 amino acids: CASSDTGQIFGNTIYF. DNA for the CDR3: TGTGCCAGCAGCGATACGGGACAAATCTTCGGAAACACCATATATTTT.

The chain is built from TRBV5-1 and TRBJ1-1, with D maybe TRBD1 (6 bases). CDR3 length: 14 residues. Trimming left V 0 bases short and J 3 bases short, with 9 bases between. The germline V gene has CDR1 SGHRS and CDR2 YFSETQ. The CDR3 nucleotides read TGCGCCAGCAGCTTGGAAGGGGGATACACTGAAGCTTTCTTT. Residues: CASSLEGGYTEAFF.

The chain couples TRBV5-4 to TRBJ1-3; 8 bases map to TRBD1. The germline gives CDR1 SGHNT, CDR2 YYREEE (reference sequence). Trimming at V came to 2 bases and at J to 1 base, leaving 5 bases not matched to a gene. The CDR3 length is 16 residues. For the CDR3, the DNA is TGTGCCAGCAGCTTAGCAGGGGGCACATCTGGAAACACCATATATTTT. Its protein product is CASSLAGGTSGNTIYF.

This clone was recorded a few times. The V gene is TRBV27, the J gene TRBJ1-2, with D unresolved. CDR1 is MNHEY, CDR2 SMNVEV, per germline (reference sequence). This CDR3 has 13 amino acids. Between the trimmed V and J ends, which lost 0 bases and 4 bases, there was a span of 6 bases. DNA of the CDR3: TGTGCCAGCAGTTTATCCAACGCCTATGGCTACACCTTC. This gives the protein CASSLSNAYGYTF.

The V and J genes are TRBV2 and TRBJ1-5, with D tentatively TRBD1 (6 bases). From germline, CDR1 is SNHLY and CDR2 FYNNEI. V lost 7 bases and J 7 bases, leaving 14 bases between the germline ends. The CDR3 covers 13 residues. The CDR3 DNA follows: TGTGCCAGCATAAGGGGGACGGGGCAGCCCCAGCATTTT. It translates to CASIRGTGQPQHF.